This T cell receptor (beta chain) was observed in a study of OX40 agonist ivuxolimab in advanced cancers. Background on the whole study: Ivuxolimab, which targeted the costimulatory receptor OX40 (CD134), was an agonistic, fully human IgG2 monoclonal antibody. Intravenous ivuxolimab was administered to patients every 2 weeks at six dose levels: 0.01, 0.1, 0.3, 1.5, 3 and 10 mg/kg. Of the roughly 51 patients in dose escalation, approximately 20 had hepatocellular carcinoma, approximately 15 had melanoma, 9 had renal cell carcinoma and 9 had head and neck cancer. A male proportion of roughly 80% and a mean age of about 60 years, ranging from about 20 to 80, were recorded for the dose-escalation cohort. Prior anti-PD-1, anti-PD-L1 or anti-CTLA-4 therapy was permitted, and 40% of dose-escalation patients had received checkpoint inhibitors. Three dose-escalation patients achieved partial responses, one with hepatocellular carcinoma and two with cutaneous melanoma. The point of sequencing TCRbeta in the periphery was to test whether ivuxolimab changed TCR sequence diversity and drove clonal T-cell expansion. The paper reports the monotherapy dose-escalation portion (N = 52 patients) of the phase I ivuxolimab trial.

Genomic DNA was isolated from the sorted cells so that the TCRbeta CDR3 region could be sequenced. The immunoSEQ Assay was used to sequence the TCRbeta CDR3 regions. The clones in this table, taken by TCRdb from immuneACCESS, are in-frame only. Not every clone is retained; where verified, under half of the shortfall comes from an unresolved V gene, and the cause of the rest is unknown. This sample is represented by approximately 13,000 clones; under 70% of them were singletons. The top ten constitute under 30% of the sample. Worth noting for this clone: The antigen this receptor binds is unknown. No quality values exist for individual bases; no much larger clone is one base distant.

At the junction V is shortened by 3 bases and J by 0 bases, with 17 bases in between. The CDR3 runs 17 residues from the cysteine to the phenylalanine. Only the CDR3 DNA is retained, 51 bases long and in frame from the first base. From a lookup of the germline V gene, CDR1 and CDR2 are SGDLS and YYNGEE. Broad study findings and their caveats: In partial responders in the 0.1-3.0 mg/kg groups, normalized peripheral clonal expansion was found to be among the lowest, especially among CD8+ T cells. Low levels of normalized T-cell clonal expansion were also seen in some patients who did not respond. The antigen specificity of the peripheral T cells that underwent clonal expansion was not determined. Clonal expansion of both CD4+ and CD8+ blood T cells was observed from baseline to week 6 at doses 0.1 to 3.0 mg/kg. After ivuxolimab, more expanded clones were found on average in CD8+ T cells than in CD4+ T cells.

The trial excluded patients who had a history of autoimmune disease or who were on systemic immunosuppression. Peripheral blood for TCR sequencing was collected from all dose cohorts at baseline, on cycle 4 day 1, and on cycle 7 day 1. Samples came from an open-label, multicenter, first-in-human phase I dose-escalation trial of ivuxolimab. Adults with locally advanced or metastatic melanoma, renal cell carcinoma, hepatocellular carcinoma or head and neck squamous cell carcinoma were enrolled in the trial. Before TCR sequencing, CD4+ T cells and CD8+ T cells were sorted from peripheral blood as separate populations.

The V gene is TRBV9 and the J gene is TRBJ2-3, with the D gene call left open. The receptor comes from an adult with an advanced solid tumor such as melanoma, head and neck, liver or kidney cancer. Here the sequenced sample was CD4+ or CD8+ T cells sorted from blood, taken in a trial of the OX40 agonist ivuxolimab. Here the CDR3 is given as CASSARPLDGSTDTQYF. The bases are TGTGCCAGCAGCGCCCGCCCTTTGGACGGTAGCACAGATACGCAGTATTTT.